Below, 9 T cell receptor beta chains from the same sample are listed, as sequenced in a study of CXCR3-negative and CXCR3-positive naive CD8 T cells. TRB cDNA libraries were made by UMI-labeled 5' RACE. TCRdb processed the 5' RACE reads again and assigns one entry to each CDR3 protein, with no DNA. The table for this sample gives some 56,000 distinct CDR3 sequences. The source material was memory CD8+ T cells from blood. Receptors were obtained from a human donor in good health. Some clones in this sample may be carry-over from other donors' samples.

J is TRBJ2-2 and V is TRBV20-1; without DNA, the TCRdb call of TRBD2 cannot be checked. The germline gives CDR1 DFQATT, CDR2 SNEGSKA (reference sequence). CDR3 length: 14 amino acids. The CDR3 loop is CSALGRGDYGELFF.

The V gene is TRBV6-6, the J gene TRBJ2-4. The CDR3 extends over 15 amino acids. CDR1 is MNHNY and CDR2 is SVGAGI in the germline V gene (reference sequence). CDR3 amino acids: CASSPLESGKNIQYF.

The rearrangement links TRBV6-4 to TRBJ2-1; TCRdb designates TRBD2, a call that cannot be tested without DNA. The germline V gene encodes CDR1 MRHNA and CDR2 SNTAGT. This CDR3 is built from 15 residues. CDR3 amino acids: CASSDGASGVNEQFF.

This chain joins TRBV7-9 and TRBJ2-7; TCRdb outputs TRBD1, but without DNA this stays unchecked. The CDR3 consists of 15 residues. The germline CDR1 and CDR2 sequences are SEHNR and FQNEAQ (reference sequence). The CDR3 sequence: CASSAGQGDPYEQYF.

V and J are TRBV29-1 and TRBJ1-3; TCRdb names TRBD1, which stays unverified in the absence of DNA. The germline CDR1 and CDR2 sequences are SQVTM and ANQGSEA. CDR3 length: 16 residues. The CDR3 sequence: CSVEEYPGTDGNTIYF.

The chain employs TRBV14 and TRBJ1-4. Germline V gene lookup returns CDR1 SGHDN and CDR2 FVKESK. This CDR3 spans 15 amino acids. CDR3 loop: CASSPSRKVYEKLFF.

The V and J genes are TRBV4-3 and TRBJ1-6; with no DNA, the TCRdb D assignment of TRBD1 cannot be verified. Germline CDR1 reads LGHNA; CDR2 reads YSLEER. The length of the CDR3 is 18 residues. This CDR3 reads CASSQGELAGAPNSPLHF.

The chain has TRBV20-1 and TRBJ1-4; TCRdb outputs TRBD1, but without DNA this stays unchecked. The V gene's germline CDR1 is DFQATT and CDR2 SNEGSKA (reference sequence). CDR3 length: 14 residues. The CDR3 region is CSARFGGSSEKLFF.

V usage is TRBV5-1 and J usage is TRBJ1-3; TCRdb calls TRBD1, which cannot be checked without DNA. Germline assignment: CDR1 SGHRS and CDR2 YFSETQ. This CDR3 comprises 18 residues. This chain's CDR3 is CASSVISGTESSGNTIYF.